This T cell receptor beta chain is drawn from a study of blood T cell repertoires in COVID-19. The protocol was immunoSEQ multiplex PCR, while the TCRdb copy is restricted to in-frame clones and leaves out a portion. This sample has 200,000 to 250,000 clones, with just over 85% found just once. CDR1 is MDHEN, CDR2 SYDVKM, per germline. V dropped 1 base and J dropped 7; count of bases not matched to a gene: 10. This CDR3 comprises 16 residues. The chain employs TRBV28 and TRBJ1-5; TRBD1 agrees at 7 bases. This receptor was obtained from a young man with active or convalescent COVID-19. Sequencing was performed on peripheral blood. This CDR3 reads CASSLSTGALRQPQHF. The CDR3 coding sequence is TGTGCCAGCAGTTTATCCACAGGGGCTTTACGGCAGCCCCAGCATTTT. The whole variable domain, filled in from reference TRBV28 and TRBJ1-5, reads DVKVTQSSRYLVKRTGEKVFLECVQDMDHENMFWYRQDPGLGLRLIYFSYDVKMKEKGDIPEGYSVSREKKERFSLILESASTNQTSMYLCASSLSTGALRQPQHFGDGTRLSIL.